Listed below are T cell receptor beta chains from one sample, sequenced in a study of vaccination effects on CD4 cells after COVID-19. No antigen has been identified for these receptors. Method: immunoSEQ multiplex PCR; TCRdb's copy keeps in-frame clones and lacks some. The table lists around 81,000 clones, roughly 80% of them singletons. The material was CD4+ T cells from PBMCs cultured with HCoV-OC43 spike peptides, obtained after COVID-19 vaccination. These receptors were collected from a human donor who received a COVID-19 vaccine. CDR3s leave out the opening cysteine and the closing phenylalanine or tryptophan. A D gene is named only where the DNA matches it firmly.

v_gene	j_gene	d_gene	len	CDR3aa
TRBV7-2	TRBJ2-2	.	13	ASSLGSSSPGELF
TRBV15	TRBJ1-5	TRBD1	14	ATSKGQGFSNQPQH
TRBV5-1	TRBJ2-1	TRBD1	12	ASSPGTGPNEQF
TRBV18	TRBJ2-1	.	12	ASSPPASLGEQF
TRBV7-8	TRBJ2-2	.	14	ASAARGGTNTGELF
TRBV5-1	TRBJ2-5	TRBD2	13	ASSLVAGDQETQY
TRBV5-1	TRBJ1-1	.	14	ASSRQGTEGITEAF
TRBV19	TRBJ2-3	.	11	ASSIAGSDTQY
TRBV7-2	TRBJ1-1	TRBD1	10	ASSGQTTEAF
TRBV30	TRBJ1-4	.	9	AWSGGEKLF